The source of this T cell receptor beta chain is a study of blood T cell repertoires in COVID-19. This clone was observed a single time. Assay used: immunoSEQ multiplex PCR; TCRdb lists only in-frame clones, some missing. Of about 280,000 clones listed, 89% are singletons. CDR1 is SNHLY, CDR2 FYNNEI, per germline. The V gene end was trimmed by 4 bases and the J gene end by 5 bases; junction bases not matched to a gene: 9. This CDR3 spans 15 amino acids. The sample taken for sequencing was peripheral blood. This clonotype was sampled from a woman aged 40 to 49 who had recovered from COVID-19. The V call is TRBV2, the J call TRBJ2-3, with TRBD2 matching over 7 bases. The CDR3 spells CASSGGLSGKDTQYF. DNA of the CDR3: TGTGCCAGCAGTGGGGGACTAAGCGGGAAAGATACGCAGTATTTT.